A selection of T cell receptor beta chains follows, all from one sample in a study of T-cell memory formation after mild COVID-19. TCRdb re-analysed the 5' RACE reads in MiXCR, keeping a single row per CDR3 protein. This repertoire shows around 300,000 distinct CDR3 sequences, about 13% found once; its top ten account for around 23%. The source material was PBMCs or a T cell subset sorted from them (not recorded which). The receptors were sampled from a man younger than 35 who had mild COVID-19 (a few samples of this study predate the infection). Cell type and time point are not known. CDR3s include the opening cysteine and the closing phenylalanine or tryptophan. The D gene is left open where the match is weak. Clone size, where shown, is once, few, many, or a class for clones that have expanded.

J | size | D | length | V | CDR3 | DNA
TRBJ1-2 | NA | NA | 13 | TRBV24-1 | CATSASGDYGYTF | TGTGCCACCAGTGCCTCCGGGGACTATGGCTACACCTTC
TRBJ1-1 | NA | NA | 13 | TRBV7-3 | CASKAAEGSRAFF | TGTGCCAGCAAGGCGGCTGAGGGATCGAGGGCTTTCTTT
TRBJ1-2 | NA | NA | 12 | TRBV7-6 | CASSPFGGSYTF | TGTGCCAGCAGCCCTTTCGGGGGCTCCTACACCTTC
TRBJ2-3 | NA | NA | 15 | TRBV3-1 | CASSQIGGHTDTQYF | TGTGCCAGCAGCCAAATCGGGGGCCACACAGATACGCAGTATTTT
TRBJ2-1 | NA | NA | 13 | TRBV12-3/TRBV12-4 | CASSNSIAHEQFF | TGTGCCAGCAGTAATAGTATCGCCCATGAGCAGTTCTTC
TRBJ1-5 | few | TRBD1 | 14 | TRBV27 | CASSPDRVGQPQHF | TGTGCCAGCAGTCCTGACAGGGTAGGCCAGCCCCAGCATTTT
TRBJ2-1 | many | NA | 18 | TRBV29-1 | CSVEGPKYPWTANNEQFF | TGCAGCGTTGAGGGTCCCAAATATCCATGGACAGCCAACAATGAGCAGTTCTTC
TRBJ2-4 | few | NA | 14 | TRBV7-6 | CASSPQGGVNIQYF | TGTGCCAGCAGCCCGCAGGGGGGTGTAAACATTCAGTACTTC
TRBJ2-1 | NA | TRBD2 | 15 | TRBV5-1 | CASSYTGTSADEQFF | TGCGCCAGCAGCTACACCGGGACTAGCGCCGATGAGCAGTTCTTC
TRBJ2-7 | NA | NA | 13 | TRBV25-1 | CASRDQTVGEQYF | TGTGCCAGCAGAGACCAGACTGTAGGCGAGCAGTACTTC
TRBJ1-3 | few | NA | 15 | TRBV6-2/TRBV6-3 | CASSTPPRKGNTIYF | TGTGCCAGCAGCACCCCACCTCGGAAGGGGAACACCATATATTTT
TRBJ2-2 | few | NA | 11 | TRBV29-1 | CSVVRTGELFF | TGCAGCGTTGTTCGCACCGGGGAGCTGTTTTTT
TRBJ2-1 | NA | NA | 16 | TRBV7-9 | CASSSRGGASYNEQFF | TGTGCCAGCAGCAGTCGTGGGGGGGCCTCCTACAATGAGCAGTTCTTC
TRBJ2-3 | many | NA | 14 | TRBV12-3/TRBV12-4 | CASSLLLAGDTQYF | TGTGCCAGCAGTTTATTACTAGCTGGAGATACGCAGTATTTT
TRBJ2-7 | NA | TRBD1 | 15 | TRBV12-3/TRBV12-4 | CASSFQGELSYEQYF | TGTGCCAGCAGTTTCCAGGGGGAACTCTCCTACGAGCAGTACTTC
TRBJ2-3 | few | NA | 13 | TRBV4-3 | CASSQKEGWTQYF | TGCGCCAGCAGCCAAAAGGAGGGTTGGACGCAGTATTTT
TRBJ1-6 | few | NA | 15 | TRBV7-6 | CASSLAGQNNSPLHF | TGTGCCAGCAGCTTAGCAGGACAGAATAATTCACCCCTCCACTTT
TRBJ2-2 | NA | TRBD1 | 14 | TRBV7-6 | CASSDRQGTGELFF | TGTGCCAGCAGCGACCGACAGGGGACCGGGGAGCTGTTTTTT
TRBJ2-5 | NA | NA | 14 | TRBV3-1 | CASSQPGVQETQYF | TGTGCCAGCAGCCAACCAGGGGTTCAAGAGACCCAGTACTTC
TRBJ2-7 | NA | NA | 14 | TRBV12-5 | CASGYGTPTYEQYF | TGTGCTAGTGGTTACGGGACTCCCACCTACGAGCAGTACTTC
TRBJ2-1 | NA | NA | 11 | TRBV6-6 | CASRWGDEQFF | TGTGCCAGCAGATGGGGGGATGAGCAGTTCTTC
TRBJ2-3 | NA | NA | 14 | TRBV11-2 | CASSRMASTDTQYF | TGTGCCAGCAGCCGTATGGCTAGCACAGATACGCAGTATTTT
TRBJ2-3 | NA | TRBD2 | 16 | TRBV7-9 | CASNTALAGGTDTQYF | TGTGCCAGCAACACGGCACTAGCGGGGGGCACAGATACGCAGTATTTT
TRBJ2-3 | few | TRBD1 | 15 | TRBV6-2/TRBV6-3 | CASSSAGGIADTQYF | TGTGCCAGCAGTTCTGCAGGGGGCATCGCAGATACGCAGTATTTT
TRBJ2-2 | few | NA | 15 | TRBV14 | CASSHGKGQIGELFF | TGTGCCAGCAGCCACGGAAAGGGGCAGATCGGGGAGCTGTTTTTT
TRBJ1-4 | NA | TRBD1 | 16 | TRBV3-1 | CASSQDTGATNEKLFF | TGTGCCAGCAGCCAAGACACAGGGGCAACTAATGAAAAACTGTTTTTT
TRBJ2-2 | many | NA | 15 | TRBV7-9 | CASSLIRSNTGELFF | TGTGCCAGCAGCTTAATCAGGAGTAACACCGGGGAGCTGTTTTTT
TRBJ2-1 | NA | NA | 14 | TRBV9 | CASSEVGVYNEQFF | TGTGCCAGCAGCGAGGTGGGGGTCTACAATGAGCAGTTCTTC
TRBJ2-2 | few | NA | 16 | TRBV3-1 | CASSQDFGGRTGELFF | TGTGCCAGCAGCCAAGATTTCGGGGGGCGCACCGGGGAGCTGTTTTTT
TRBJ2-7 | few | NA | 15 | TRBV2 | CASSPPPGRPYEQYF | TGTGCCAGCAGTCCTCCCCCCGGACGGCCTTACGAGCAGTACTTC
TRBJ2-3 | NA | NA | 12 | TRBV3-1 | CASSQGETQGYF | TGTGCCAGCAGCCAAGGAGAGACACAGGGGTATTTT
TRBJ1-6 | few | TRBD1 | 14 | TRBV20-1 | CSAPASGGNSPLHF | TGCAGTGCCCCCGCCTCAGGGGGGAATTCACCCCTCCACTTT
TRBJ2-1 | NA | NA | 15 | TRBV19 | CASSIYADSLNEQFF | TGTGCCAGTAGTATTTACGCGGACAGCCTAAATGAGCAGTTCTTC
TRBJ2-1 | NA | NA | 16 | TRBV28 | CASRVQGSSSYNEQFF | TGTGCCAGCAGGGTACAGGGATCCAGCTCCTACAATGAGCAGTTCTTC
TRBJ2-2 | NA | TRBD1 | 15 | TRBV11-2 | CASSLQGLNTGELFF | TGTGCCAGCAGTTTACAGGGGCTAAACACCGGGGAGCTGTTTTTT
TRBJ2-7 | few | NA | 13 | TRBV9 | CWSLGGESYEQYF | TGCTGGTCCTTGGGCGGGGAGTCCTACGAGCAGTACTTC
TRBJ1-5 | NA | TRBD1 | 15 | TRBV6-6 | CASQEEQGRNQPQHF | TGTGCCAGCCAAGAAGAACAGGGGCGGAATCAGCCCCAGCATTTT
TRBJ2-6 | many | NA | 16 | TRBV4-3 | CASSQDSPSGANVLTF | TGCGCCAGCAGCCAGGACAGTCCCTCTGGGGCCAACGTCCTGACTTTC
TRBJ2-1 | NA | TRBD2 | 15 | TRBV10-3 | CAISESTGGPYEQFF | TGTGCCATCAGTGAGTCGACGGGGGGGCCGTATGAGCAGTTCTTC
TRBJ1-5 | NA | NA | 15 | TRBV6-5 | CASSLGGAPLQPQHF | TGTGCCAGCTCTTTGGGAGGGGCCCCCCTTCAGCCCCAGCATTTT
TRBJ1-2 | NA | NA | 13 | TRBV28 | CASHRVFNYGYTF | TGTGCCAGCCACAGGGTTTTTAACTATGGCTACACCTTC
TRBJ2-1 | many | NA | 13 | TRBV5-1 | CASSAGQNNEQFF | TGCGCCAGCAGCGCGGGACAGAACAATGAGCAGTTCTTC
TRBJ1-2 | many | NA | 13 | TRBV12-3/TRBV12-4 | CASSPTGNYGYTF | TGTGCCAGCAGCCCCACAGGGAACTATGGCTACACCTTC
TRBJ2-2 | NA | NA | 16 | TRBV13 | CASSLRAFANTGELFF | TGTGCCAGCAGCTTACGAGCGTTCGCGAACACCGGGGAGCTGTTTTTT
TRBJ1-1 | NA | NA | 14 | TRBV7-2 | CASFLMAGNTEAFF | TGTGCCAGCTTCCTAATGGCGGGGAACACTGAAGCTTTCTTT
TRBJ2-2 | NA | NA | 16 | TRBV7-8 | CASSPQAGENTGELFF | TGTGCCAGCAGCCCACAGGCAGGGGAAAACACCGGGGAGCTGTTTTTT
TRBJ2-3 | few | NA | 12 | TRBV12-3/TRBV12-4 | CASLIWGDTQYF | TGTGCCAGTTTAATTTGGGGAGATACGCAGTATTTT
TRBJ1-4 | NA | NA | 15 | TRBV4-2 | CASSQDPSPNEKLFF | TGTGCCAGCAGCCAAGACCCCTCGCCTAATGAAAAACTGTTTTTT
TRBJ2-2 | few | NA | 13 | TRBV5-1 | CASSTRSAGELFF | TGCGCCAGCAGCACCCGGTCCGCGGGGGAGCTGTTTTTT
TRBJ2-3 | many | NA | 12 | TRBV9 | CASSEGGDTQYF | TGTGCCAGCAGCGAAGGAGGGGATACGCAGTATTTT
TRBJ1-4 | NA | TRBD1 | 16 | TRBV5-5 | CASTTVQGAANEKLFF | TGTGCCAGCACCACTGTACAGGGGGCGGCTAATGAAAAACTGTTTTTT
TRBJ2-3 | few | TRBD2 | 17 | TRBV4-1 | CASSQEGLAGPTDTQYF | TGCGCCAGCAGCCAGGAGGGACTAGCGGGGCCCACAGATACGCAGTATTTT
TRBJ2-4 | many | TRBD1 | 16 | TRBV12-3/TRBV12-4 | CASRETGTGSVNIQYF | TGTGCCAGCAGAGAGACCGGGACAGGGTCTGTGAACATTCAGTACTTC
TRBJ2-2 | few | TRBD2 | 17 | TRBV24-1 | CATSGPGLAGNTGELFF | TGTGCCACCAGTGGCCCGGGACTAGCGGGGAACACCGGGGAGCTGTTTTTT
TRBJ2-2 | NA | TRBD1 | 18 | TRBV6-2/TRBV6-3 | CASSPRQGSYSWTGELFF | TGTGCCAGCAGTCCCCGACAGGGGTCCTACTCTTGGACCGGGGAGCTGTTTTTT
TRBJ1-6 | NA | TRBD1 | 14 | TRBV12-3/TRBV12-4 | CASSPTGGGSPLHF | TGTGCCAGCAGTCCCACAGGGGGCGGGTCACCCCTCCACTTT
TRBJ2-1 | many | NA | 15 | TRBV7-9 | CASSDNPGGYVEQFF | TGTGCCAGCAGCGACAACCCCGGGGGATACGTGGAGCAGTTCTTC
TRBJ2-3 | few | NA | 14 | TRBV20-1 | CSASGGARTDTQYF | TGCAGTGCTAGCGGTGGGGCACGCACAGATACGCAGTATTTT
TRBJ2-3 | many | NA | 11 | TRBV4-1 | CASSQGRTQYF | TGCGCCAGCAGCCAGGGGCGTACGCAGTATTTT